One sample yielded the 28 T cell receptor beta chains listed below, sequenced in a study of cytomegalovirus exposure and HLA in healthy donors. Primers included in the PCR were 60 Vbeta and 13 Jbeta primers. Data came from immunoSEQ multiplex PCR; TCRdb stores just in-frame clones and leaves some out. The top ten hold roughly 8% of the sample, which has about 98,000 clones, roughly 76% seen once. Material for sequencing was PBMCs. Receptor source: a human donor in good health.

V usage is TRBV27 and J usage is TRBJ1-2, with 11 bases fitting TRBD1. Germline trimming cut 9 bases from V and 5 bases from J; bases unmatched to any gene: 8. CDR1 and CDR2 from the germline V gene are MNHEY and SMNVEV (reference sequence). This CDR3 has 14 residues. As DNA, the CDR3 is TGTGCCAGTCGCGGACAGGGGGCTTGGTATGGCTACACCTTC. It specifies CASRGQGAWYGYTF.

The genes are TRBV9 and TRBJ2-2; 9 positions match TRBD2. The trim removed 3 bases at V and 3 bases at J, leaving 6 bases unmatched. Looked up from germline, CDR1 is SGDLS and CDR2 is YYNGEE. CDR3 length equals 16 residues. In DNA form, the CDR3 reads TGTGCCAGCAGCGCCACTAGCGGGTTGTACACCGGGGAGCTGTTTTTT. Its protein is CASSATSGLYTGELFF.

This chain links TRBV29-1 with TRBJ1-4; possible D gene TRBD1, 5 bases. The CDR3 contains 13 residues. V was shortened by 5 bases and J by 3 bases, with 10 bases between the two germline ends. Germline V lookup: CDR1 SQVTM, CDR2 ANQGSEA. This CDR3 reads CSVFWGANEKLFF. CDR3 sequence (DNA): TGCAGCGTTTTTTGGGGGGCTAATGAAAAACTGTTTTTT.

The rearrangement links TRBV7-2 to TRBJ2-7, with 7 nucleotides matching TRBD2. This CDR3 spans 14 amino acids. V trimming: 4 bases; J trimming: 7 bases; junction bases outside the gene matches: 10. The V gene's germline CDR1 is SGHTA and CDR2 FQGNSA. CDR3 sequence: CASSSYSRTREQYF. The CDR3 DNA reads as TGTGCCAGCAGCTCCTACTCCAGGACTAGGGAGCAGTACTTC. The full variable domain, with the rest looked up from reference TRBV7-2 and TRBJ2-7, is GAGVSQSPSNKVTEKGKDVELRCDPISGHTALYWYRQSLGQGLEFLIYFQGNSAPDKSGLPSDRFSAERTGGSVSTLTIQRTQQEDSAVYLCASSSYSRTREQYFGPGTRLTVT.

This clone was detected only once. The chain links TRBV4-1 to TRBJ2-3; maybe TRBD2 (6 bases). CDR1 and CDR2 from the germline V gene are MGHRA and YSYEKL. CDR3 length: 17 amino acids. Trimming shortened V by 3 bases and J by 4 bases, and 20 bases separated the two germline ends. CDR3 sequence (DNA): TGCGCCAGCAGCCAGAGCCGGGACGGGGGAGTCGCAGATACGCAGTATTTT. Protein product: CASSQSRDGGVADTQYF.

The table lists this clone with a few counts. This chain uses TRBV29-1 with TRBJ1-1, with TRBD1 matching 7 bases. Germline V gives CDR1 SQVTM, CDR2 ANQGSEA. The V and J ends lost 6 bases and 1 base, in that order; junction bases with no gene match: 8. CDR3 length equals 14 residues. CDR3 sequence reads: CSVARTGRNTEAFF. The DNA for the CDR3 is TGCAGCGTGGCACGGACAGGCCGGAACACTGAAGCTTTCTTT. The full variable domain, in which reference TRBV29-1 and TRBJ1-1 provide the parts outside the CDR3, is SAVISQKPSRDICQRGTSLTIQCQVDSQVTMMFWYRQQPGQSLTLIATANQGSEATYESGFVIDKFPISRPNLTFSTLTVSNMSPEDSSIYLCSVARTGRNTEAFFGQGTRLTVV.

In its sample, this clone was seen a few times. The chain is built from TRBV6-1 and TRBJ1-1, with 10 bases matching TRBD1. After removal of 10 bases from V and 3 bases from J, the junction contained 5 bases not matched to a gene. The CDR3 loop spans 13 amino acids. Germline assignment: CDR1 MNHNS and CDR2 SASEGT. In DNA form, the CDR3 reads TGTGCCACCAGACAGGGGGCATACACTGAAGCTTTCTTT. Its protein is CATRQGAYTEAFF.

V and J are TRBV4-1 and TRBJ2-1; 9 bases align to TRBD2. Trimming removed 4 bases from V and 0 bases from J; junction bases left unmatched: 10. The germline gives CDR1 MGHRA, CDR2 YSYEKL. The CDR3 spans 18 residues. CDR3: CASSRQESSGSSYNEQFF. CDR3 DNA sequence: TGCGCCAGCAGCCGTCAAGAGAGTAGCGGGAGCTCCTACAATGAGCAGTTCTTC.

The genes are TRBV7-8 and TRBJ2-5; D is ambiguous. The CDR3 has 14 residues. CDR1 SGHVS and CDR2 FQNEAQ come from the germline V gene. Trimming cost V 1 base and J 2 bases, with 8 bases left between them. The CDR3: CASSLGGSQETQYF. The CDR3 coding sequence is TGTGCCAGCAGCTTAGGAGGCTCACAAGAGACCCAGTACTTC.

The genes are TRBV2 and TRBJ1-1; maybe TRBD1 (6 bases). Germline CDR1 and CDR2: SNHLY and FYNNEI. The ends were cut back, 6 bases at V and 5 bases at J, with 13 bases in the middle. The CDR3 has 13 residues. CDR3 in amino acids: CASSRGAGTEAFF. The CDR3, as DNA: TGTGCCAGCAGCCGGGGGGCAGGTACTGAAGCTTTCTTT.

The chain is built from TRBV5-1 and TRBJ1-5; D unresolved. V was pared by 2 bases and J by 7 bases, with 19 bases between. The CDR3 has 16 amino acids. Germline assignment: CDR1 SGHRS and CDR2 YFSETQ. The CDR3 nucleotides are TGCGCCAGCAGCTTAGGAACTGGGCCCCCCGGACAGCCCCAGCATTTT. This translates into CASSLGTGPPGQPQHF.

The V and J genes are TRBV7-6 and TRBJ1-2; tentative D call: TRBD1 (5 bases). Germline CDR1 and CDR2: SGHVS and FNYEAQ. Trimming stripped 5 bases from V and 2 bases from J, with 15 bases between. This CDR3 contains 15 residues. The CDR3 loop reads CASSETQGLNYGYTF. CDR3 bases: TGTGCCAGCAGCGAGACCCAGGGTCTAAACTATGGCTACACCTTC.

J is TRBJ2-1 and V is TRBV6-1; a possible D gene is TRBD1 (6 bases). Trimming took off 7 bases at V and 3 bases at J, with 13 bases between the two ends. The CDR3 sequence is 14 residues long. Germline lookup yields CDR1 MNHNS and CDR2 SASEGT. The CDR3 coding sequence is TGTGCCAGCATACGGGACACTGGCTACAATGAGCAGTTCTTC. Protein: CASIRDTGYNEQFF.

This clone is a singleton in its sample. V gene TRBV7-6 combines with J gene TRBJ2-7; D might be TRBD1 (6 bases). Trimming pared 6 bases from V and 0 bases from J, leaving 15 bases between. The germline CDR1 and CDR2 sequences are SGHVS and FNYEAQ. The CDR3 contains 15 residues. This chain's CDR3 is CASSPTGPLSYEQYF. The CDR3 region has the DNA TGTGCCAGCAGTCCAACAGGGCCACTCTCCTACGAGCAGTACTTC. The entire variable domain, with the rest obtained from reference TRBV7-6 and TRBJ2-7, is as follows: GAGVSQSPRYKVTKRGQDVALRCDPISGHVSLYWYRQALGQGPEFLTYFNYEAQQDKSGLPNDRFSAERPEGSISTLTIQRTEQRDSAMYRCASSPTGPLSYEQYFGPGTRLTVT.

The chain employs TRBV5-6 and TRBJ2-7; the match to TRBD2 covers 7 bases. This CDR3 is 16 amino acids long. V was clipped by 4 bases and J by 5 bases; unmatched bases: 15. Germline V lookup: CDR1 SGHDT, CDR2 YYEEEE. CDR3 nucleotides: TGTGCCAGCAGCCCCGGGACTACCGCCTCGCGGGACGAGCAGTACTTC. It is translated as CASSPGTTASRDEQYF.

This sequence joins TRBV18 and TRBJ2-7, with 8 bases lining up with TRBD1. Trimming at V came to 2 bases and at J to 4 bases, leaving 7 bases not matched to a gene. Germline V lookup: CDR1 KGHSH, CDR2 LQKENI. The CDR3 length is 15 residues. The chain's CDR3 is CASSPEQGARYEQYF. CDR3 DNA: TGTGCCAGCTCACCAGAGCAGGGGGCAAGATACGAGCAGTACTTC.

The CDR3 region has the DNA TGTGCCAGCAGCTCCGGGACTAGCGGGCCCGGGGAGCTGTTTTTT. This codes for CASSSGTSGPGELFF. V and J are TRBV28 and TRBJ2-2; 12 positions match TRBD2. The germline CDR1 and CDR2 sequences are MDHEN and SYDVKM. The CDR3 runs 15 residues. The junction had 5 bases not matched to a gene; V was cut back by 6 bases and J by 6 bases.

This chain links TRBV11-2 with TRBJ2-7, with a tentative D call TRBD1 (6 bases). The CDR3 runs to 16 residues. Germline CDR1 SGHAT, CDR2 FQNNGV. With 5 bases removed from V and 0 bases from J, the gap between germline ends came to 17 bases. The CDR3 reads CASSQLHGTFSYEQYF. DNA of the CDR3: TGTGCCAGCAGCCAACTTCACGGGACATTCTCCTACGAGCAGTACTTC.

The gene calls are TRBV5-1 and TRBJ1-6; D is perhaps TRBD1 (5 bases). This CDR3 has 18 residues. With 1 base removed from V and 6 bases from J, the gap between germline ends came to 20 bases. Per germline, CDR1 SGHRS and CDR2 YFSETQ. CDR3 loop: CASSLRQTLGGSNSPLHF. In nucleotides, the CDR3 is TGCGCCAGCAGCTTGCGACAGACCTTGGGGGGGAGTAATTCACCCCTCCACTTT.

This clone was found a few times. The chain carries TRBV4-3 and TRBJ1-1, with 9 bases fitting TRBD1. V lost 0 bases and J lost 0; bases outside the gene matches: 5. This CDR3 has 17 amino acids. Germline V lookup: CDR1 LGHNA, CDR2 YSLEER. This chain's CDR3 is CASSQDRRQGVNTEAFF. Here the CDR3 DNA reads TGCGCCAGCAGCCAAGATCGCCGACAGGGGGTGAACACTGAAGCTTTCTTT.

The chain employs TRBV5-1 and TRBJ2-7, with D uncertain. Per germline, CDR1 SGHRS and CDR2 YFSETQ. The V and J ends lost 3 bases and 5 bases respectively, with 15 bases between them. CDR3 length: 14 residues. CDR3 DNA sequence: TGCGCCAGCAGCTCACTTATAACAGATCACGAGCAGTACTTC. This translates into CASSSLITDHEQYF.

This chain joins TRBV6-6 and TRBJ2-1; TRBD1 matches at 8 bases. Germline CDR1 and CDR2: MNHNY and SVGAGI (reference sequence). J was trimmed by 9 bases and V by 6 bases; bases with no gene match: 10. The CDR3 extends over 14 amino acids. In nucleotides, the CDR3 is TGTGCCAGCAGGGACAGGGAACTAAAAGCTGAGCAGTTCTTC. Translation: CASRDRELKAEQFF.

The chain carries TRBV7-6 and TRBJ1-1; D not resolved. The CDR3 is 14 residues long. The V end was cut by 1 base, the J end by 3 bases, with 9 bases between. Germline V gene lookup returns CDR1 SGHVS and CDR2 FNYEAQ. The CDR3 protein is CASSLGAIDTEAFF. The CDR3 region has the DNA TGTGCCAGCAGCTTAGGAGCTATAGACACTGAAGCTTTCTTT.

V and J are TRBV5-1 and TRBJ2-2; 10 bases are a match to TRBD1. The germline gives CDR1 SGHRS, CDR2 YFSETQ. Trimming cost V 0 bases and J 11 bases; bases outside gene matches: 7. This CDR3 has 15 residues. Here the CDR3 DNA reads TGCGCCAGCAGCTTGGGGGACAGGGGCCCGCCCGAGCTGTTTTTT. It translates to CASSLGDRGPPELFF.

This clone was seen a single time. V and J are TRBV30 and TRBJ2-2; tentatively, D is TRBD1 (5 bases). CDR3 size: 16 residues. The ends were cut back, 3 bases at V and 1 base at J, with 15 bases in the middle. Germline lookup yields CDR1 GTSNPN and CDR2 SVGIG (reference sequence). This CDR3 is CAWRRYVGLNTGELFF. The CDR3 DNA follows: TGTGCCTGGAGGCGGTACGTGGGGCTGAACACCGGGGAGCTGTTTTTT.

J is TRBJ1-2 and V is TRBV19; D is perhaps TRBD1 (6 bases). This CDR3 spans 14 amino acids. V shed 4 bases and J shed 0 bases, with 9 bases lying between them. Looked up from germline, CDR1 is LNHDA and CDR2 is SQIVND (reference sequence). In nucleotides, the CDR3 is TGTGCCAGTAGTACGACAGGAGCTAACTATGGCTACACCTTC. Encoded protein: CASSTTGANYGYTF.

This clone was detected only once. The chain uses TRBV5-4 and TRBJ1-2; tentative D call: TRBD1 (6 bases). The CDR3 extends over 14 amino acids. V was cut by 0 bases and J by 2 bases, with 8 bases left in between. Germline lookup yields CDR1 SGHNT and CDR2 YYREEE (reference sequence). CDR3 residues: CASSLVQGNYGYTF. CDR3 bases: TGTGCCAGCAGCTTGGTTCAGGGGAACTATGGCTACACCTTC. Combining the CDR3 with reference TRBV5-4 and TRBJ1-2 gives the whole variable domain ETGVTQSPTHLIKTRGQQVTLRCSSQSGHNTVSWYQQALGQGPQFIFQYYREEENGRGNFPPRFSGLQFPNYSSELNVNALELDDSALYLCASSLVQGNYGYTFGSGTRLTVV.

This chain uses TRBV19 with TRBJ2-6, with D maybe TRBD2 (6 bases). The germline V and J ends were trimmed by 3 bases and 4 bases, with 13 bases remaining between them. The CDR3 runs 16 residues. Germline lookup yields CDR1 LNHDA and CDR2 SQIVND (reference sequence). Here the CDR3 DNA reads TGTGCCAGTAGTATTAGAGGAGGGGCAGGGGCCAACGTCCTGACTTTC. This gives the protein CASSIRGGAGANVLTF.